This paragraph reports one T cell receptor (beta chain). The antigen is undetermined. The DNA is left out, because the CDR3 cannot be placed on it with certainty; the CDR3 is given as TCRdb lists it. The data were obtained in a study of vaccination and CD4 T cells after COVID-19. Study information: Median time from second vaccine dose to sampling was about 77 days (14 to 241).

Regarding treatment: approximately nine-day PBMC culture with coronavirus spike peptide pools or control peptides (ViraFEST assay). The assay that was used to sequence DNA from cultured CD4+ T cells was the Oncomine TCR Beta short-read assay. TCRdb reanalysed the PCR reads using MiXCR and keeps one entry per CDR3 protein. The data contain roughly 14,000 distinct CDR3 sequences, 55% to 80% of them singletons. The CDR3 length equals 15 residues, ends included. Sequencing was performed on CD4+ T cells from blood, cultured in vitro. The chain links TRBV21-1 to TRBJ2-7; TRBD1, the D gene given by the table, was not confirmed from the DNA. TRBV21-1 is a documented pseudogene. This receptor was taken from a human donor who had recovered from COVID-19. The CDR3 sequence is CASSKVAGGAYEQYF.